This is a list of T cell receptor beta chains from one sample in a study of post-analysis software for immune sequencing data. TCRdb analysed the PCR reads with MiXCR anew, one entry per CDR3 protein. The sample shows approximately 770,000 distinct CDR3 sequences, just over 45% of them seen only once. Sequencing used blood. Receptors were obtained from a girl aged 10-17 years with multiple sclerosis. Both conserved end residues are part of each CDR3. The D gene is left open where the match is weak. Rows may omit the clone size; those that give it use once, few, many or a size class.

V: TRBV28; D: .; size: .; J: TRBJ2-2; DNA: TGTGCCAGCAGGACAGGGGCTAGCGGGATCCCCGGGGAGCTGTTTTTT; CDR3: CASRTGASGIPGELFF
V: TRBV4-2; D: .; size: .; J: TRBJ2-2; DNA: TGTGCCAGCAGCCAGGGGCCCTTAGGTACCGGGGAGCGGTTTTTT; CDR3: CASSQGPLGTGERFF
V: TRBV28; D: .; size: .; J: TRBJ1-2; DNA: TGTGCCAGCAAGAGGGCAGGCGGCCGCGAAAACTATGGCTACACCTTC; CDR3: CASKRAGGRENYGYTF
V: TRBV7-2; D: .; size: many; J: TRBJ2-7; DNA: TGTGCCAGCAGCTGGGGGCTGGAGCAGTACTTC; CDR3: CASSWGLEQYF
V: TRBV29-1; D: .; size: .; J: TRBJ1-1; DNA: TGCAGCGCCTTGGGCGGTGGCGGTGAAGCTTTCTTT; CDR3: CSALGGGGEAFF
V: TRBV29-1; D: .; size: .; J: TRBJ2-1; DNA: TGCAGCGTTGGGGCGAATGAGCAGTTCTTC; CDR3: CSVGANEQFF
V: TRBV6-1; D: TRBD1; size: .; J: TRBJ2-7; DNA: TGTGCCAGCAGTGCCGGGACAGCCAGAGAGCAGTACTTC; CDR3: CASSAGTAREQYF
V: TRBV5-1; D: TRBD1; size: once; J: TRBJ2-1; DNA: TGCGCCAGCAGCCTCCCCACAGGGGTCGATGAGCAGTTCTTC; CDR3: CASSLPTGVDEQFF
V: TRBV19; D: .; size: .; J: TRBJ2-7; DNA: TGTGCCAGTAGTATGGGCAGGGCCAACGAGCAGTACTTC; CDR3: CASSMGRANEQYF
V: TRBV7-2; D: .; size: .; J: TRBJ2-1; DNA: TGTGCCAGCAGCCCTTGGGGGGACTTTTTAGACTACAATGAGCAGTTCTTC; CDR3: CASSPWGDFLDYNEQFF
V: TRBV24-1; D: .; size: .; J: TRBJ1-2; DNA: TGTGCCACCAGTGAGCAGGAGGGGTTCTACACCTTC; CDR3: CATSEQEGFYTF
V: TRBV29-1; D: .; size: few; J: TRBJ1-2; DNA: TGCAGCGTTGTTGGGGAGGATGGCTACACCTTC; CDR3: CSVVGEDGYTF
V: TRBV25-1; D: .; size: .; J: TRBJ2-5; DNA: TGTGCCAGCAGTGAGAGGTTCGGGGAAGAGACCCAGTACTTC; CDR3: CASSERFGEETQYF
V: TRBV11-2; D: .; size: few; J: TRBJ2-3; DNA: TGTGCCAGCAGCTTAGATTGGGCTTACCCCGGAGATACGCAGTATTTT; CDR3: CASSLDWAYPGDTQYF
V: TRBV12-3/TRBV12-4; D: .; size: many; J: TRBJ2-3; DNA: TGTGCCAGCAGCCCGACTAGAGCAGATACGCAGTATTTT; CDR3: CASSPTRADTQYF
V: TRBV19; D: TRBD1; size: .; J: TRBJ2-7; DNA: TGTGTCAGTAGTATAGGACAGGGCTCCTACGAGCAGTACTTC; CDR3: CVSSIGQGSYEQYF
V: TRBV4-1; D: TRBD2; size: .; J: TRBJ2-1; DNA: TGCGCCAGCAGCCATACTCTAGCGGAGAGCTCCTACAATGAGCAGTTCTTC; CDR3: CASSHTLAESSYNEQFF
V: TRBV20-1; D: TRBD1; size: few; J: TRBJ2-7; DNA: TGCAGTGCTAGAGCCGGGACAGGGCTCTACGAGCAGTACTTC; CDR3: CSARAGTGLYEQYF
V: TRBV7-9; D: .; size: .; J: TRBJ2-1; DNA: TGTGCCAGCAGCTTAGCGAGGACCTACAATGAGCAGTTCTTC; CDR3: CASSLARTYNEQFF
V: TRBV12-3/TRBV12-4; D: TRBD1; size: few; J: TRBJ2-6; DNA: TGTGCCAGCAGCGACCGACAGGGTTCAGGGGCCAACGTCCTGACTTTC; CDR3: CASSDRQGSGANVLTF
V: TRBV5-1; D: .; size: .; J: TRBJ2-7; DNA: TGCGCCAGCAGATCGACAGGAGCCCTTTACGAGCAGTACTTC; CDR3: CASRSTGALYEQYF
V: TRBV20-1; D: TRBD2; size: .; J: TRBJ2-5; DNA: TGCAGTGCTCCTCCGGGACTAGAAGGTGGGCAGACCCAGTACTTC; CDR3: CSAPPGLEGGQTQYF
V: TRBV15; D: TRBD1; size: .; J: TRBJ1-2; DNA: TGTGCCACCAGCAGAGATCCTGGGGGACAGGGCGGTGGCTACACCTTC; CDR3: CATSRDPGGQGGGYTF
V: TRBV10-3; D: .; size: .; J: TRBJ1-1; DNA: TGTGCCATCAGTGGGGGGCAGGGAGTCACTGAAGCTTTCTTT; CDR3: CAISGGQGVTEAFF
V: TRBV30; D: .; size: .; J: TRBJ2-3; DNA: TGTGCCTGGAGATTATCTGATACGCAGTATTTT; CDR3: CAWRLSDTQYF
V: TRBV30; D: .; size: .; J: TRBJ2-7; DNA: TGTGCCTGGAGGCTAGGACAGAACTACGAGCAGTACTTC; CDR3: CAWRLGQNYEQYF
V: TRBV12-3/TRBV12-4; D: .; size: .; J: TRBJ2-4; DNA: TGTGCCAGCAGTTTGACTATAGCCAAAAACATTCAGTACTTC; CDR3: CASSLTIAKNIQYF
V: TRBV12-3/TRBV12-4; D: .; size: few; J: TRBJ2-7; DNA: TGTGCCAGCAGTTTCCCCGGGAGCGAGCAGTACTTC; CDR3: CASSFPGSEQYF
V: TRBV20-1; D: TRBD1; size: .; J: TRBJ2-7; DNA: TGCAGTGCTCGGACAGGGATCTACGAGCAGTACTTC; CDR3: CSARTGIYEQYF
V: TRBV7-2; D: TRBD2; size: .; J: TRBJ2-3; DNA: TGTGCCAGCAGCTCCCAGAGCGGGAGGACAGATACGCAGTATTTT; CDR3: CASSSQSGRTDTQYF
V: TRBV7-2; D: TRBD2; size: many; J: TRBJ2-1; DNA: TGTGCCAGCAGCCCCAGACTAGCGGGGGACAATGAGCAGTTCTTC; CDR3: CASSPRLAGDNEQFF
V: TRBV4-3; D: .; size: .; J: TRBJ2-7; DNA: TGCGCCAGCAGCCAAGATGCTTCGATAGCCTACGAGCAGTACTTC; CDR3: CASSQDASIAYEQYF
V: TRBV5-6; D: TRBD2; size: few; J: TRBJ2-1; DNA: TGTGCCAGCAGCCTCAAAGGGGGACTAGCGGGGGGGATGAGGTACAATGAGCAGTTCTTC; CDR3: CASSLKGGLAGGMRYNEQFF
V: TRBV29-1; D: .; size: few; J: TRBJ2-1; DNA: TGCAGCGTCCGCCCCAGGGTAGGCAATGAGCAGTTCTTC; CDR3: CSVRPRVGNEQFF
V: TRBV20-1; D: TRBD1; size: .; J: TRBJ2-7; DNA: TGCAGTGCTAGGGGCGGGGACAGGGTTTACGAGCAGTACTTC; CDR3: CSARGGDRVYEQYF
V: TRBV6-2/TRBV6-3; D: .; size: once; J: TRBJ1-1; DNA: TGTGCCAGCAGTTACCCGGGAAGCACTGAAGCTTTCTTT; CDR3: CASSYPGSTEAFF
V: TRBV12-3/TRBV12-4; D: TRBD1; size: few; J: TRBJ2-1; DNA: TGTGCCAGCAGTACCGAGGACAGGCCCCTAGGAGAGCAGTTCTTC; CDR3: CASSTEDRPLGEQFF
V: TRBV6-6; D: .; size: few; J: TRBJ1-4; DNA: TGTGCCAGCACCCTGGACGGATCCCTTAATGAAAAACTGTTTTTT; CDR3: CASTLDGSLNEKLFF
V: TRBV20-1; D: TRBD1; size: .; J: TRBJ2-7; DNA: TGCAGTGCTAGAGACAACCAGGGGGCAGGGGGCTACGAGCAGTACTTC; CDR3: CSARDNQGAGGYEQYF